Below are 22 T cell receptor beta chains sequenced from a single sample in a study of T cells in Graves' hyperthyroidism and ophthalmopathy. Template material for amplifying TCR beta CDR3 regions consisted of RNA transcripts. The HTBI primer set was used in a first-round RT-PCR of the TCR CDR3. TCRdb independently ran MiXCR on the multiplex PCR reads; one entry per CDR3 protein. The table shows about 110,000 distinct CDR3 sequences, with 16% occurring only once. Source material: blood. Receptors were obtained from a woman between 50 and 59 years old with Graves' hyperthyroidism.

This clonotype was detected ten times or more. This chain connects TRBV4-2 to TRBJ1-2; a weak D match, TRBD1 (6 bases). The V end lost 1 base, the J end lost 4 bases, and 13 bases lay between the germline ends. Germline assignment: CDR1 LGHNA and CDR2 YNFKEQ. This CDR3 has 15 residues. CDR3 amino acids: CASSQAGDQFYGYTF. The CDR3 DNA reads as TGTGCCAGCAGCCAAGCAGGGGACCAGTTCTATGGCTACACCTTC.

This clonotype was observed at least ten times. The V gene is TRBV11-1, the J gene TRBJ2-5; the D is unclear. V was pared by 2 bases and J by 4 bases, with 11 bases between. The CDR3 is made up of 14 amino acids. Germline CDR1 is SGHAT and CDR2 is FQDESV (reference sequence). Written as DNA, the CDR3 is TGTGCCAGCAGCTTATTAGGTACCCCAGAGACCCAGTACTTC. Amino acids: CASSLLGTPETQYF.

This clonotype was observed many times. V gene TRBV24-1 combines with J gene TRBJ2-3, with 10 bases matching TRBD2. V trimming: 9 bases; J trimming: 4 bases; junction bases outside the gene matches: 9. Looked up from germline, CDR1 is KGHDR and CDR2 is SFDVKD. CDR3 length equals 15 residues. CDR3 loop: CATGGLAGVADTQYF. The CDR3 DNA is TGTGCCACCGGTGGTCTAGCGGGAGTTGCAGATACGCAGTATTTT.

In this sample, this clonotype turned up many times. The rearrangement uses TRBV27 and TRBJ1-6, with 9 nucleotides matching TRBD1. V lost 4 bases to trimming and J lost 8 bases; unmatched junction nucleotides: 6. Germline loops: CDR1 MNHEY, CDR2 SMNVEV (reference sequence). The CDR3 loop spans 15 amino acids. The CDR3 coding sequence is TGTGCCAGCAGTTCCCAGGGACAGGGACATTCACCCCTCCACTTT. Translated, it gives CASSSQGQGHSPLHF.

At least ten counts were recorded for this clonotype. The V call is TRBV20-1, the J call TRBJ2-7, with D possibly being TRBD2 (5 bases). The CDR3 sequence is 15 residues long. Germline V gene lookup returns CDR1 DFQATT and CDR2 SNEGSKA (reference sequence). Trimming removed 3 bases at V and 7 bases at J, with 22 bases between. This CDR3 is CSASGGGQDPGEQYF. In nucleotides, the CDR3 is TGCAGTGCTAGTGGTGGAGGTCAGGACCCCGGGGAGCAGTACTTC.

J is TRBJ1-2 and V is TRBV18, with TRBD1 matching 10 bases. The CDR3 is 13 amino acids. Germline V lookup: CDR1 KGHSH, CDR2 LQKENI. Trimming removed 3 bases from V and 8 bases from J; junction bases left unmatched: 3. DNA of the CDR3: TGTGCCAGCTCACCGGGACAGGGGCGCGGCTACACCTTC. Amino acid sequence: CASSPGQGRGYTF. Drawing the rest from reference TRBV18 and TRBJ1-2, the complete variable domain is NAGVMQNPRHLVRRRGQEARLRCSPMKGHSHVYWYRQLPEEGLKFMVYLQKENIIDESGMPKERFSAEFPKEGPSILRIQQVVRGDSAAYFCASSPGQGRGYTFGSGTRLTVV.

The chain carries TRBV20-1 and TRBJ2-5; 9 bases are a match to TRBD2. V trimming: 6 bases; J trimming: 5 bases; junction bases outside the gene matches: 10. The germline CDR1 and CDR2 sequences are DFQATT and SNEGSKA (reference sequence). The CDR3 is 14 residues long. The CDR3 DNA follows: TGCAGTGCCCCCAGCGGGGGGCAAGGGGAGACCCAGTACTTC. Translation gives CSAPSGGQGETQYF.

V is TRBV20-1 and J is TRBJ2-2; 14 bases match TRBD2. The CDR3 length is 18 residues. Germline CDR1 reads DFQATT; CDR2 reads SNEGSKA (reference sequence). V lost 6 bases to trimming and J lost 5 bases; unmatched junction nucleotides: 14. CDR3 loop: CSAPGTGTSGRRTGELFF. The CDR3 region has the DNA TGCAGTGCCCCCGGGACCGGGACTAGCGGGAGAAGAACCGGGGAGCTGTTTTTT.

The table lists this clonotype with many counts. J is TRBJ2-1 and V is TRBV7-2; TRBD1 aligns across 8 bases. Trimming removed 4 bases from V and 1 base from J; junction bases left unmatched: 3. Germline V gene data show CDR1 as SGHTA and CDR2 as FQGNSA. This CDR3 is 15 amino acids long. The CDR3 sequence: CASSWDRFSYNEQFF. In nucleotides, the CDR3 is TGTGCCAGCAGCTGGGACAGGTTTTCCTACAATGAGCAGTTCTTC.

This clonotype was seen at least ten times. The V gene is TRBV3-1, the J gene TRBJ2-2; unclear D gene. Germline V gene lookup returns CDR1 LGHDT and CDR2 YNNKEL (reference sequence). The V end was cut by 3 bases, the J end by 2 bases, with 4 bases between. The length of the CDR3 is 13 residues. CDR3 in amino acids: CASSQTNTGELFF. The CDR3 DNA reads as TGTGCCAGCAGCCAGACAAACACCGGGGAGCTGTTTTTT.

Ten or more counts support this clonotype. The chain recombines TRBV5-1 with TRBJ2-5; D is uncertain. The CDR3 has 14 amino acids. V dropped 4 bases and J dropped 2 bases, with 12 bases sitting between them. Germline V gene lookup returns CDR1 SGHRS and CDR2 YFSETQ. The CDR3 protein is CASSQTPQQETQYF. The CDR3 coding sequence is TGCGCCAGCAGCCAGACACCTCAGCAAGAGACCCAGTACTTC. The whole variable domain, remainder taken from reference TRBV5-1 and TRBJ2-5, is KAGVTQTPRYLIKTRGQQVTLSCSPISGHRSVSWYQQTPGQGLQFLFEYFSETQRNKGNFPGRFSGRQFSNSRSEMNVSTLELGDSALYLCASSQTPQQETQYFGPGTRLLVL.

This clonotype was found many times. The chain is built from TRBV7-2 and TRBJ1-1, with TRBD1 as a possible D gene (6 bases). Germline V gene data show CDR1 as SGHTA and CDR2 as FQGNSA. CDR3 length: 15 residues. Trimming removed 5 bases from V and 5 bases from J, with 18 bases in between. As DNA, the CDR3 is TGTGCCAGCAGCCCACGGGGGGGGCGGCATACTGAAGCTTTCTTT. This gives the protein CASSPRGGRHTEAFF.

This rearrangement joins TRBV20-1 to TRBJ2-5; D is unclear. The CDR3 covers 14 residues. Germline V gene lookup returns CDR1 DFQATT and CDR2 SNEGSKA (reference sequence). Trimming took off 0 bases at V and 4 bases at J, with 12 bases between the two ends. Here the CDR3 reads CSARDFGPLETQYF. As DNA, the CDR3 is TGCAGTGCTAGAGATTTTGGACCTTTAGAGACCCAGTACTTC.

This clonotype was counted at least ten times. This chain joins TRBV11-2 and TRBJ2-1, with 8 bases identical to TRBD2. The CDR3 length is 18 residues. In germline, CDR1 is SGHAT, CDR2 FQNNGV. V dropped 1 base and J dropped 0; count of bases not matched to a gene: 8. The chain's CDR3 is CASSLGGLVLSSYNEQFF. DNA of the CDR3: TGTGCCAGCAGCTTAGGGGGACTAGTCTTAAGCTCCTACAATGAGCAGTTCTTC.

This clonotype was recorded at least ten times. The chain has TRBV6-1 and TRBJ1-1; no reliable D call. Trimming removed 6 bases from V and 2 bases from J, with 13 bases in between. The CDR3 covers 14 residues. Germline V CDR1 and CDR2: MNHNS, SASEGT. In DNA, the CDR3 is TGTGCCAGCAGGTCCCGGGAAGTAAACACTGAAGCTTTCTTT. It is translated as CASRSREVNTEAFF.

This clonotype appeared many times. The chain joins TRBV29-1 to TRBJ2-2; no clear D gene. CDR3 size: 14 residues. The V gene lost 3 bases and the J gene lost 4 bases, with 12 bases spanning the gap. CDR1 and CDR2 (germline): SQVTM, ANQGSEA. The CDR3 DNA reads TGCAGCGTTGAGGACGGAGCTTCCACCGGGGAGCTGTTTTTT. Amino acid sequence: CSVEDGASTGELFF.

This clonotype was seen at least ten times. The CDR3 bases are TGCAGTGCTAGCAGTAGCGTGAGGGAGCAGTTCTTC. Translated: CSASSSVREQFF. The gene calls are TRBV20-1 and TRBJ2-1; D may be TRBD2 (5 bases). The CDR3 extends over 12 amino acids. Germline values: CDR1 DFQATT, CDR2 SNEGSKA (reference sequence). Trimming shortened V by 3 bases and J by 10 bases, and 13 bases separated the two germline ends.

This clonotype has at least ten counts. This sequence joins TRBV7-3 and TRBJ2-3, with no clear D. This CDR3 comprises 14 residues. CDR1 SGHTA and CDR2 FQGTGA come from the germline V gene. V shed 1 base and J shed 5 bases, with 10 bases lying between them. CDR3 sequence reads: CASSLMAGKDTQYF. The CDR3 coding sequence is TGTGCCAGCAGCTTAATGGCAGGCAAAGATACGCAGTATTTT.

This clonotype was counted ten times or more. V usage is TRBV18 and J usage is TRBJ2-7; D unresolved. The CDR3 contains 13 residues. The germline CDR1 and CDR2 sequences are KGHSH and LQKENI. V dropped 6 bases and J dropped 3 bases, with 12 bases sitting between them. CDR3 sequence reads: CASSPLTSYEQYF. CDR3 DNA: TGTGCCAGCTCTCCCCTCACCAGCTACGAGCAGTACTTC.

The chain combines TRBV2 with TRBJ2-1; 9 positions agree with TRBD2. The CDR3 is made up of 13 amino acids. Germline loops: CDR1 SNHLY, CDR2 FYNNEI. J lost 6 bases, V lost 4 bases, and 1 base had no gene match. CDR3: CASSGLAVNEQFF. In nucleotides, the CDR3 is TGTGCCAGCAGTGGACTAGCGGTCAATGAGCAGTTCTTC.

This clonotype was found many times. This chain uses TRBV7-2 with TRBJ2-2; no reliable D call. Germline V gene sequence: CDR1 SGHTA, CDR2 FQGNSA. CDR3 length: 13 amino acids. The V end was cut by 1 base, the J end by 5 bases, with 5 bases between. The CDR3 is CASSLEATGELFF. The DNA for the CDR3 is TGTGCCAGCAGCTTAGAGGCAACCGGGGAGCTGTTTTTT.

The chain links TRBV28 to TRBJ1-5, with D uncertain. Germline CDR1 MDHEN, CDR2 SYDVKM. Trimming left V 8 bases short and J 5 bases short, with 10 bases between. The CDR3 loop spans 12 amino acids. CDR3 sequence reads: CASREDHQPQHF. Here the CDR3 DNA reads TGTGCCAGCCGCGAAGACCATCAGCCCCAGCATTTT. The full variable domain, completed using reference TRBV28 and TRBJ1-5, is DVKVTQSSRYLVKRTGEKVFLECVQDMDHENMFWYRQDPGLGLRLIYFSYDVKMKEKGDIPEGYSVSREKKERFSLILESASTNQTSMYLCASREDHQPQHFGDGTRLSIL.